The T cell receptor beta chain described here comes from a study of blood T cell repertoires in COVID-19. Study as a whole: There were acute and convalescent COVID-19 samples, and they came from the United States, Italy and Spain. T cells, B-cell-depleted T cells, or PBMCs supplied cDNA or gDNA.

Germline V gene lookup returns CDR1 SEHNR and CDR2 FQNEAQ (reference sequence). The CDR3 loop spans 15 amino acids. V lost 5 bases to trimming and J lost 2 bases, with 13 bases between them. Original methodology: Reference gene primer amplification gave nucleated cell count estimates. Only in-frame clones appear in the TCRdb table, and some are missing; sequencing was by immunoSEQ multiplex PCR. V and J calls and clone size are those listed in that table; D and trimming were worked out from the DNA. The sample includes some 300,000 clones, around 89% seen only once; the top ten take around 1%. A few counts support this clone. Enrolled during active infection, Seattle patients were then followed longitudinally.

The receptor comes from a woman in her thirties or forties with COVID-19, enrolled during active disease. Sequences were obtained from peripheral blood. The chain recombines TRBV7-9 with TRBJ1-5; D is ambiguous. The CDR3 DNA is TGTGCCAGCAGCCCCGGGAACTTGGGCAATCAGCCCCAGCATTTT. Residues: CASSPGNLGNQPQHF.